This TCR beta chain was sequenced for a study of vaccination and CD4 T cells after COVID-19. The study's findings and limits: Median numbers of SARS-CoV-2-reactive clonotypes increased from 21 to 38 (not a significant change).

The Oncomine TCR Beta short-read assay was what sequenced the DNA obtained from cultured CD4+ T cells. MiXCR, run by TCRdb on the PCR reads, gives a single entry per CDR3 protein. The sample includes fewer than 4,500 distinct CDR3 sequences, 30% to 40% of them seen just once. Sample share makes this clonotype medium-sized. Its antigen is currently unknown. Treatment denoted: approximately nine-day PBMC culture with coronavirus spike peptide pools or control peptides (ViraFEST assay). ViraFEST used peptide pools to expand antigen-specific T cells and subsequently sequenced their TCRs. V shed 6 bases and J shed 4 bases, with 12 bases lying between them. CDR1 is MNHEY and CDR2 is SVGEGT in the germline V gene. This CDR3 has 13 residues.

Sample: CD4+ T cells from blood, cultured in vitro. The receptor was isolated from a human donor who had recovered from COVID-19. The chain is built from TRBV6-2 or TRBV6-3 and TRBJ1-2; possible D gene TRBD1, 5 bases. Here the CDR3 reads CASRGTGGYGYTF. The CDR3 nucleotides are TGTGCCAGCAGGGGGACCGGGGGCTATGGCTACACCTTC.